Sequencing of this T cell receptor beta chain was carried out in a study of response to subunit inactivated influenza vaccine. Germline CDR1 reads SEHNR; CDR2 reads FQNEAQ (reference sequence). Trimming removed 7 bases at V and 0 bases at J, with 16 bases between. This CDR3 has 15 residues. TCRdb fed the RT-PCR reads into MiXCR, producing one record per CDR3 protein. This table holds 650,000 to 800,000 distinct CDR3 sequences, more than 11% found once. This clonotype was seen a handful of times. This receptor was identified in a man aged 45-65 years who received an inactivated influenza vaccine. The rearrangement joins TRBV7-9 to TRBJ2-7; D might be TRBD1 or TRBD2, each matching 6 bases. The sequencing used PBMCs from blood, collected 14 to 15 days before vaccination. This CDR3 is CASNRGPGGSYEQYF. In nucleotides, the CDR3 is TGTGCCAGCAATCGGGGGCCAGGAGGCTCCTACGAGCAGTACTTC.